These 22 T cell receptor beta chains originate from one sample sequenced in a study of human T cells and chemical hapten exposure (dated by TCRdb to about 2021). Reading the label with the study, this specimen's time point is: pre-sensitization, week 0. This sample's treatment or condition label indicates: therapeutic diphenylcyclopropenone sensitization with weekly scalp DPC. Receptors were amplified or captured by RACE. TCRdb records NextSeq 500 as the sequencer. Using fastp trimming at Q25 and MiXCR clonotype assembly, TCRdb reanalyzed the public sequencing data and kept in-frame beta chains. Each CDR3 protein gets just one entry, which takes the most common genes and DNA from the rows behind it. Across this sample there are roughly 380,000 distinct CDR3 sequences, with less than 6.5% seen only once. The top ten clones comprise around 2.6% of the sample. The sequencing used whole blood, collected in connection with sensitization to the hapten diphenylcyclopropenone (DPC). Every receptor here comes from a woman aged 45-65 years with alopecia areata. Some clones in this sample may be carry-over from other donors' samples.

The V gene is TRBV12-3 or TRBV12-4, the J gene TRBJ1-3; D not certain. V lost 4 bases and J lost 8, with 9 bases in between. This CDR3 contains 12 residues. CDR3: CASSSLGDTIYF. CDR3 DNA sequence: TGTGCCAGCAGTTCTTTGGGAGACACCATATATTTT.

V is TRBV28 and J is TRBJ2-4, with D unresolved. This CDR3 spans 16 amino acids. Trimming removed 6 bases at V and 1 base at J, with 16 bases between. CDR1 is MDHEN, CDR2 SYDVKM, per germline. The CDR3 sequence is CASSLPTGFAKNIQYF. The CDR3 DNA sequence: TGTGCCAGCAGCCTCCCTACCGGGTTTGCCAAAAACATTCAGTACTTC.

This clonotype was counted only a few times. This chain links TRBV7-6 with TRBJ2-3; 7 nucleotides match TRBD2. The CDR3 covers 16 residues. Germline V gene sequence: CDR1 SGHVS, CDR2 FNYEAQ. Trimming took 1 base from V and 3 from J; bases not matched to a gene: 7. The CDR3 is CASSLDGGSLTDTQYF. The CDR3 region has the DNA TGTGCCAGCAGCTTAGACGGGGGGTCCCTTACAGATACGCAGTATTTT.

This clonotype appeared many times. The chain uses TRBV6-5 and TRBJ2-7; TRBD1 matches 9 bases. Germline CDR1 and CDR2: MNHEY and SVGAGI. The CDR3 has 13 residues. The ends lost 0 bases at V and 7 bases at J; junction bases unmatched: 1. The CDR3 nucleotides are TGTGCCAGCAGTTACTCGACAGGGGGGGAGCAGTACTTC. Residues: CASSYSTGGEQYF.

This clonotype was counted a few times. CDR3 sequence reads: CASEQGDTEAFF. CDR3 DNA sequence: TGTGCCAGCGAACAGGGAGATACTGAAGCTTTCTTT. The genes are TRBV2 and TRBJ1-1, with D perhaps TRBD1 (6 bases). There are 12 residues in the CDR3. Germline values: CDR1 SNHLY, CDR2 FYNNEI. Trimming left V 8 bases short and J 5 bases short, with 12 bases between.

This clonotype was picked up many times. This chain connects TRBV28 to TRBJ2-7, with D unclear. This CDR3 comprises 13 residues. CDR1 is MDHEN and CDR2 is SYDVKM in the germline V gene. The germline V and J ends were trimmed by 3 bases and 6 bases, with 12 bases remaining between them. CDR3 in DNA: TGTGCCAGCAGTTTGGAGCCCACGGGCGAGCAGTACTTC. Its protein is CASSLEPTGEQYF.

This clonotype has only a few counts. A read error may account for a junction end that differs from germline. The chain is built from TRBV24-1 and TRBJ2-6, with D hard to call. The CDR3 is 13 residues long. Germline V gene lookup returns CDR1 KGHDR and CDR2 SFDVKD. The CDR3 DNA follows: TGTGCCACCAGTGGGACGGTGGCCGACGTCCTGACTTTC. This translates into CATSGTVADVLTF.

This clonotype was seen ten or more times. The V gene is TRBV14, the J gene TRBJ1-1; TRBD1 is a possible D gene (6 bases). The germline CDR1 and CDR2 sequences are SGHDN and FVKESK. The V and J ends lost 4 bases and 3 bases respectively, with 18 bases between them. The CDR3 length is 16 residues. CDR3 coding DNA: TGTGCCAGCAGCCTAACAGGGTTGGGTTCGGACACTGAAGCTTTCTTT. This sequence encodes CASSLTGLGSDTEAFF.

The V and J genes are TRBV11-2 and TRBJ2-5, with 10 bases aligning to TRBD1. CDR1 is SGHAT, CDR2 FQNNGV, per germline. This CDR3 is 17 amino acids long. V shed 3 bases and J 4 bases; nucleotides not matched to a gene: 11. CDR3 DNA sequence: TGTGCCAGCAGCTTCCCCTCCCGGGACAGGGGTCGAGAGACCCAGTACTTC. It encodes CASSFPSRDRGRETQYF.

This clonotype was found a few times. The chain joins TRBV12-3 or TRBV12-4 to TRBJ2-3; possible D gene TRBD1, 6 bases. The CDR3 is 16 amino acids. Trimming cost V 5 bases and J 4 bases, with 19 bases left between them. This CDR3 reads CASSPQGPAVPDTQYF. The CDR3 nucleotides read TGTGCCAGCAGTCCCCAGGGGCCCGCTGTCCCAGATACGCAGTATTTT.

This chain uses TRBV27 with TRBJ2-7, with D possibly being TRBD2 (6 bases). This CDR3 spans 14 amino acids. V was shortened by 4 bases and J by 7 bases, with 17 bases between the two germline ends. Looked up from germline, CDR1 is MNHEY and CDR2 is SMNVEV (reference sequence). The CDR3 DNA reads TGTGCCAGCAGTTCCGGGAGCGCCGTATGGGAGCAGTACTTC. Protein sequence: CASSSGSAVWEQYF.

The rearrangement uses TRBV4-1 and TRBJ1-5; D not certain. Looked up from germline, CDR1 is MGHRA and CDR2 is YSYEKL. Trimming left V 0 bases short and J 0 bases short, with 3 bases between. CDR3 length: 14 amino acids. Written as DNA, the CDR3 is TGCGCCAGCAGCCAAGAGTATAGCAATCAGCCCCAGCATTTT. Its protein is CASSQEYSNQPQHF.

Many counts were recorded for this clonotype. The chain has TRBV12-3 or TRBV12-4 and TRBJ1-1; D is perhaps TRBD1 (5 bases). The CDR3 has 14 residues. Trimming left V 5 bases short and J 1 base short, with 11 bases between. CDR3 nucleotides: TGTGCCAGCAGTCCCCAGGGTTGGAACACTGAAGCTTTCTTT. Translation: CASSPQGWNTEAFF.

Ten or more counts support this clonotype. The V call is TRBV7-6, the J call TRBJ2-3; no definite D call. Germline V gene data show CDR1 as SGHVS and CDR2 as FNYEAQ. CDR3 length equals 13 residues. V lost 5 bases and J 6 bases, leaving 12 bases between the germline ends. The CDR3 DNA reads TGTGCCAGCAGCAAGAATGAGGCGGATACGCAGTATTTT. It encodes CASSKNEADTQYF.

The V gene is TRBV5-5, the J gene TRBJ2-7, with 13 bases fitting TRBD2. Germline assignment: CDR1 SGHKS and CDR2 YYEKEE (reference sequence). The ends lost 4 bases at V and 6 bases at J; junction bases unmatched: 10. The CDR3 totals 16 residues. The CDR3 DNA reads as TGTGCCAGCAGCAGCCTCACTAGCGGGAGGGATATCGAGCAGTACTTC. It is translated as CASSSLTSGRDIEQYF.

This clonotype was detected a few times. The CDR3 region has the DNA TGTGCCAGCAGCCAAGATTTGGCAGCCCTTAACACTGAAGCTTTCTTT. It specifies CASSQDLAALNTEAFF. This chain uses TRBV3-1 with TRBJ1-1; D gene ambiguous. The CDR3 totals 16 residues. V was pared by 0 bases and J by 2 bases, with 13 bases between. Per the germline V gene, CDR1 is LGHDT and CDR2 is YNNKEL (reference sequence).

This clonotype was counted at least ten times. The chain combines TRBV24-1 with TRBJ2-1, with D perhaps matching TRBD1 (5 bases). Germline V gene data show CDR1 as KGHDR and CDR2 as SFDVKD. The CDR3 runs 13 residues. Trimming shortened V by 1 base and J by 7 bases, and 7 bases separated the two germline ends. CDR3 DNA: TGTGCCACCAGTGATTTTAAGGGGAATGAGCAGTTCTTC. Protein: CATSDFKGNEQFF.

This clonotype occurred a few times. The chain is built from TRBV5-1 and TRBJ2-3, with a possible D match to TRBD1 (5 bases). CDR1 and CDR2 from the germline V gene are SGHRS and YFSETQ. The CDR3 has 15 amino acids. Trimming left V 5 bases short and J 0 bases short, with 13 bases between. Here the CDR3 DNA reads TGCGCCAGCAGGAGTCTGGGGCCGAGCACAGATACGCAGTATTTT. This translates into CASRSLGPSTDTQYF.

V usage is TRBV4-3 and J usage is TRBJ2-7; D not certain. Germline CDR1 LGHNA, CDR2 YSLEER. The germline V and J ends were trimmed by 1 base and 7 bases, with 11 bases remaining between them. The CDR3 extends over 13 amino acids. The CDR3 loop is CASSQGSFGEQYF. The CDR3 DNA sequence: TGCGCCAGCAGCCAAGGAAGCTTCGGGGAGCAGTACTTC.

This clonotype was observed a handful of times. The gene calls are TRBV18 and TRBJ1-2, with D possibly matching TRBD1 (5 bases). The germline V gene has CDR1 KGHSH and CDR2 LQKENI. V lost 1 base to trimming and J lost 2 bases, with 8 bases between them. CDR3 length: 14 residues. Written as DNA, the CDR3 is TGTGCCAGCTCACCACTGCCAGGGAACTATGGCTACACCTTC. This translates into CASSPLPGNYGYTF.

This clonotype was seen many times. The CDR3 spells CASSRGQGASTDTQYF. CDR3 DNA: TGCGCCAGCAGCAGGGGGCAGGGGGCTAGCACAGATACGCAGTATTTT. This chain links TRBV5-1 with TRBJ2-3; 8 bases fit TRBD1. Trimming at V came to 4 bases and at J to 0 bases, leaving 7 bases not matched to a gene. The CDR3 is 16 residues long. The germline CDR1 and CDR2 sequences are SGHRS and YFSETQ.

This clonotype appeared many times. This chain's CDR3 is CASSHTGNQGEAFF. CDR3 nucleotides: TGTGCCAGCAGCCATACAGGGAATCAGGGTGAAGCTTTCTTT. V usage is TRBV3-1 and J usage is TRBJ1-1; the D gene is possibly TRBD1 (6 bases). The CDR3 runs 14 residues. V lost 3 bases to trimming and J lost 7 bases, with 15 bases between them. Germline CDR1 reads LGHDT; CDR2 reads YNNKEL (reference sequence). Looking up the rest from reference TRBV3-1 and TRBJ1-1 gives the full variable domain: DTAVSQTPKYLVTQMGNDKSIKCEQNLGHDTMYWYKQDSKKFLKIMFSYNNKELIINETVPNRFSPKSPDKAHLNLHINSLELGDSAVYFCASSHTGNQGEAFFGQGTRLTVV.